These 28 T cell receptor beta chains share one sample of origin, sequenced in a study of cytomegalovirus exposure and HLA in healthy donors. A multiplex PCR was run with 60 Vbeta primers and 13 Jbeta primers. Data came from immunoSEQ multiplex PCR; TCRdb stores just in-frame clones and leaves some out. The repertoire holds around 130,000 clones, with 65% to 85% as singletons. The sample was PBMCs. These receptors were taken from a woman between 35 and 50 years old in good health and CMV-seropositive.

This rearrangement joins TRBV30 to TRBJ2-1, with TRBD1 matching over 11 bases. Germline CDR1 is GTSNPN and CDR2 is SVGIG (reference sequence). Trimming took 2 bases from V and 15 from J; bases not matched to a gene: 9. The CDR3 is 13 amino acids. The CDR3 coding sequence is TGTGCCTGGAGTCCGCAGCCCGGGACAGGGGGGTTCTTC. Encoded protein: CAWSPQPGTGGFF. Full variable domain (outside the CDR3, taken from reference TRBV30 and TRBJ2-1): SQTIHQWPATLVQPVGSPLSLECTVEGTSNPNLYWYRQAAGRGLQLLFYSVGIGQISSEVPQNLSASRPQDRQFILSSKKLLLSDSGFYLCAWSPQPGTGGFFGPGTRLTVL.

This rearrangement joins TRBV28 to TRBJ2-7; 7 bases are shared with TRBD1. This CDR3 has 16 amino acids. Germline assignment: CDR1 MDHEN and CDR2 SYDVKM. J gave up 3 bases and V 6 bases, and 14 bases lay outside the gene matches. The CDR3 DNA reads TGTGCCAGCAGCTCCCCTCCGACAGGGCGAGGCTACGAGCAGTACTTC. Amino acids: CASSSPPTGRGYEQYF.

This clone was counted only a few times. The V gene is TRBV7-2, the J gene TRBJ1-1; perhaps TRBD1 as D (5 bases). Germline CDR1 reads SGHTA; CDR2 reads FQGNSA. The V end was cut by 5 bases, the J end by 4 bases, with 11 bases between. CDR3 length: 13 amino acids. The CDR3 DNA is TGTGCCAGCAGCCCCCAGGGATCCACTGAAGCTTTCTTT. Encoded protein: CASSPQGSTEAFF.

The CDR3 loop reads CAISASSGPAGGEQFF. DNA for the CDR3: TGTGCCATCAGCGCCTCTAGCGGACCGGCTGGGGGTGAGCAGTTCTTC. This chain joins TRBV10-3 and TRBJ2-1; 7 bases match TRBD2. The J segment lost 9 bases and the V segment lost 6 bases, leaving 17 bases of the junction unmatched. This CDR3 region has 16 residues. The germline V gene has CDR1 ENHRY and CDR2 SYGVKD.

This clone came up a few times. This chain links TRBV27 with TRBJ2-1; the D is unclear. The CDR3 spans 14 residues. V shed 2 bases and J shed 5 bases, with 10 bases lying between them. Germline V gene lookup returns CDR1 MNHEY and CDR2 SMNVEV (reference sequence). CDR3 loop: CASSLVGGDNEQFF. In DNA, the CDR3 is TGTGCCAGCAGTTTAGTCGGCGGAGACAATGAGCAGTTCTTC.

Of note for this clone: The junction and the germline gene differ at one end; a read error may be behind it. This sample includes further DNA sequences coding for the same CDR3. The chain joins TRBV2 to TRBJ1-5, with D possibly TRBD1 on 6 matching bases. The germline gives CDR1 SNHLY, CDR2 FYNNEI. This CDR3 contains 14 residues. The CDR3 is CASSEMATAGAQHF. The CDR3 region has the DNA TGCGCCAGCAGTGAGATGGCTACGGCAGGGGCCCAGCATTTT.

The J gene is TRBJ2-3, the V gene TRBV9; 8 nucleotides align to TRBD1. J gave up 3 bases and V 0 bases, and 15 bases lay outside the gene matches. The CDR3 extends over 19 amino acids. The V gene's germline CDR1 is SGDLS and CDR2 YYNGEE. As DNA, the CDR3 is TGTGCCAGCAGCGTAGACCCCTTCCGCGGGACAGGTTTGACAGATACGCAGTATTTT. Protein sequence: CASSVDPFRGTGLTDTQYF.

V usage is TRBV6-1 and J usage is TRBJ2-3, with D maybe TRBD1 (6 bases). Germline V gene data show CDR1 as MNHNS and CDR2 as SASEGT. The germline V and J ends were trimmed by 0 bases and 6 bases, with 22 bases remaining between them. The CDR3 has 18 amino acids. The CDR3 loop reads CASSEARWAGAPTDTQYF. Here the CDR3 DNA reads TGTGCCAGCAGTGAAGCACGATGGGCAGGGGCCCCAACCGATACGCAGTATTTT.

The rearrangement uses TRBV11-3 and TRBJ2-5; 7 nucleotides agree with TRBD1. The CDR3 is 15 residues long. The V and J ends lost 4 bases and 1 base, in that order; junction bases with no gene match: 6. Germline CDR1 is SGHNT and CDR2 is YENEEA. The chain's CDR3 is CASSSTGQFQETQYF. The CDR3 coding sequence is TGTGCCAGCAGCTCTACGGGACAGTTCCAAGAGACCCAGTACTTC.

The V gene is TRBV25-1, the J gene TRBJ2-1; TRBD1 agrees at 7 bases. Germline CDR1 MGHDK, CDR2 SYGVNS. The CDR3 covers 11 residues. J lost 10 bases, V lost 6 bases, and 3 bases had no gene match. This CDR3 reads CASRTGPEQFF. CDR3 coding DNA: TGTGCCAGCAGGACAGGGCCCGAGCAGTTCTTC.

This clone has just one count. The chain is built from TRBV7-8 and TRBJ1-1; maybe TRBD1 (6 bases). CDR3 length equals 14 residues. Trimming removed 2 bases at V and 0 bases at J, with 7 bases between. Germline CDR1 is SGHVS and CDR2 is FQNEAQ. The CDR3 DNA reads TGTGCCAGCAGCTTATGGGACATGAACACTGAAGCTTTCTTT. Encoded protein: CASSLWDMNTEAFF. Based on the CDR3 plus reference TRBV7-8 and TRBJ1-1, the full variable domain is GAGVSQSPRYKVAKRGQDVALRCDPISGHVSLFWYQQALGQGPEFLTYFQNEAQLDKSGLPSDRFFAERPEGSVSTLKIQRTQQEDSAVYLCASSLWDMNTEAFFGQGTRLTVV.

This chain uses TRBV29-1 with TRBJ1-5, with D possibly matching TRBD1 (6 bases). The CDR3 contains 13 residues. V was pared by 7 bases and J by 5 bases, with 15 bases between. CDR1 is SQVTM and CDR2 is ANQGSEA in the germline V gene. The CDR3 loop is CSAAQGLDQPQHF. The CDR3 bases are TGCAGCGCGGCTCAGGGGCTAGATCAGCCCCAGCATTTT.

The gene calls are TRBV4-2 and TRBJ2-2; tentatively, D is TRBD2 (5 bases). Germline V gives CDR1 LGHNA, CDR2 YNFKEQ. The CDR3 totals 13 residues. The V end was cut by 0 bases, the J end by 7 bases, with 6 bases between. The CDR3 loop reads CASSQEGSGELFF. CDR3 bases: TGTGCCAGCAGCCAAGAGGGGAGCGGGGAGCTGTTTTTT.

The V gene is TRBV5-1, the J gene TRBJ1-2; 9 nucleotides agree with TRBD1. Per the germline V gene, CDR1 is SGHRS and CDR2 is YFSETQ. The V and J ends lost 3 bases and 6 bases, in that order; junction bases with no gene match: 6. The CDR3 runs 14 residues. The CDR3 DNA reads TGCGCCAGCAGCTCAACCACAGGGGGCAATGGCTACACCTTC. This encodes CASSSTTGGNGYTF.

V and J are TRBV9 and TRBJ1-3; the D gene is possibly TRBD1 (5 bases). Trimming removed 0 bases at V and 1 base at J, with 14 bases between. The V gene's germline CDR1 is SGDLS and CDR2 YYNGEE. CDR3 length equals 17 residues. CDR3 bases: TGTGCCAGCAGCGTAGCGGTTGACAGAGCATCTGGAAACACCATATATTTT. Translated: CASSVAVDRASGNTIYF. Full variable domain (rest looked up from reference TRBV9 and TRBJ1-3): DSGVTQTPKHLITATGQRVTLRCSPRSGDLSVYWYQQSLDQGLQFLIQYYNGEERAKGNILERFSAQQFPDLHSELNLSSLELGDSALYFCASSVAVDRASGNTIYFGEGSWLTVV.

This CDR3 is CASSEAWRRGKNIQYF. The CDR3 DNA reads TGTGCCAGCAGTGAAGCCTGGCGGCGGGGTAAAAACATTCAGTACTTC. The chain couples TRBV6-1 to TRBJ2-4, with D perhaps matching TRBD2 (6 bases). Germline V gene sequence: CDR1 MNHNS, CDR2 SASEGT. Trimming shortened V by 0 bases and J by 4 bases, and 13 bases separated the two germline ends. The CDR3 length is 16 residues.

The CDR3 DNA sequence: TGTGCCAGCAGCTTAACCGGGAACTCCTACAATGAGCAGTTCTTC. Amino acid sequence: CASSLTGNSYNEQFF. J is TRBJ2-1 and V is TRBV7-3; possibly TRBD2 for D (5 bases). The CDR3 is made up of 15 amino acids. Germline V gene sequence: CDR1 SGHTA, CDR2 FQGTGA. Trimming left V 0 bases short and J 0 bases short, with 6 bases between.

CDR3 sequence (DNA): TGTGCCAGCAGTTACGTAACAGACACAGATACGCAGTATTTT. Encoded protein: CASSYVTDTDTQYF. The V gene is TRBV6-5, the J gene TRBJ2-3, with D unclear. The CDR3 length is 14 residues. Germline CDR1 MNHEY, CDR2 SVGAGI. V lost 2 bases, J lost 2 bases, and 8 bases lay in between.

The rearrangement uses TRBV28 and TRBJ1-1; no reliable D call. The CDR3 totals 13 residues. The germline V gene has CDR1 MDHEN and CDR2 SYDVKM. V dropped 6 bases and J dropped 2 bases, with 10 bases sitting between them. Here the CDR3 DNA reads TGTGCCAGCAGGCGACAAGCTAACACTGAAGCTTTCTTT. This gives the protein CASRRQANTEAFF.

The chain uses TRBV19 and TRBJ1-5, with 7 bases that match TRBD1. V shed 8 bases, J shed 3 bases, and the junction held 4 bases outside the gene matches. Germline CDR1 and CDR2: LNHDA and SQIVND (reference sequence). The CDR3 is made up of 13 amino acids. Here the CDR3 reads CASGGQFNQPQHF. The DNA for the CDR3 is TGTGCCAGTGGGGGACAGTTCAATCAGCCCCAGCATTTT.

The V gene is TRBV5-1, the J gene TRBJ2-6; D uncertain. CDR1 SGHRS and CDR2 YFSETQ come from the germline V gene. Trimming removed 4 bases from V and 0 bases from J, with 17 bases in between. The CDR3 loop spans 18 amino acids. The CDR3 reads CASSPTSSAGSGANVLTF. CDR3 DNA: TGCGCCAGCAGCCCAACCTCGTCGGCAGGCTCTGGGGCCAACGTCCTGACTTTC.

This chain connects TRBV23-1 to TRBJ2-3, with D tentatively TRBD1 (6 bases). TRBV23-1 qualifies as an ORF whose function is uncertain. The V and J ends lost 3 bases and 3 bases respectively, with 16 bases between them. The CDR3 runs to 16 residues. CDR3 nucleotides: TGCGCCAGCAGTCATTACGGGACACGGGGTACAGATACGCAGTATTTT. Translated, it gives CASSHYGTRGTDTQYF.

This clone has just a few counts. The chain combines TRBV4-1 with TRBJ2-7; no reliable D call. The CDR3 is 14 residues long. Trimming cost V 0 bases and J 0 bases, with 6 bases left between them. Germline CDR1 and CDR2: MGHRA and YSYEKL. The CDR3 sequence is CASSQEKSSYEQYF. For the CDR3, the DNA is TGCGCCAGCAGCCAAGAGAAGAGCTCCTACGAGCAGTACTTC.

The rearrangement links TRBV13 to TRBJ1-2; 9 bases match TRBD1. From germline, CDR1 is PRHDT and CDR2 FYEKMQ (reference sequence). The CDR3 contains 13 residues. The V and J ends lost 5 bases and 8 bases, in that order; junction bases with no gene match: 6. CDR3 in DNA: TGTGCCAGCAGCAAGGGGACAGGGAAAGGCTACACCTTC. Translating it yields CASSKGTGKGYTF.

The rearrangement uses TRBV30 and TRBJ1-1; D is uncertain. Germline V lookup: CDR1 GTSNPN, CDR2 SVGIG (reference sequence). The V end was cut by 5 bases, the J end by 0 bases, with 7 bases between. The CDR3 sequence is 12 residues long. CDR3 sequence (DNA): TGTGCCTGGGATACATTGAACACTGAAGCTTTCTTT. Translating it yields CAWDTLNTEAFF.

The chain employs TRBV2 and TRBJ2-7, with 8 nucleotides matching TRBD2. The CDR3 runs 14 residues. V was clipped by 8 bases and J by 2 bases; unmatched bases: 8. Germline loops: CDR1 SNHLY, CDR2 FYNNEI. In nucleotides, the CDR3 is TGTGCCAGCGCGGGACTAGGGGAGCCCTACGAGCAGTACTTC. As protein: CASAGLGEPYEQYF.

The rearrangement uses TRBV13 and TRBJ2-3; 10 bases are shared with TRBD1. With 1 base clipped from V and 5 bases from J, the junction kept 3 bases outside the gene matches. The CDR3 length is 15 residues. In germline, CDR1 is PRHDT, CDR2 FYEKMQ (reference sequence). In nucleotides, the CDR3 is TGTGCCAGCAGCTTAGAGGGACAGGGGTTAGATACGCAGTATTTT. Translating gives CASSLEGQGLDTQYF. The variable domain in full, completed from reference TRBV13 and TRBJ2-3, reads AAGVIQSPRHLIKEKRETATLKCYPIPRHDTVYWYQQGPGQDPQFLISFYEKMQSDKGSIPDRFSAQQFSDYHSELNMSSLELGDSALYFCASSLEGQGLDTQYFGPGTRLTVL.

The chain is built from TRBV7-8 and TRBJ1-4; 7 bases map to TRBD1. The junction had 12 bases not matched to a gene; V was cut back by 5 bases and J by 6 bases. The CDR3 is 16 amino acids. Germline CDR1 is SGHVS and CDR2 is FQNEAQ. The CDR3 spells CASSPKRDRRDEKLFF. The CDR3 DNA is TGTGCCAGCAGCCCGAAGAGGGACAGACGGGATGAAAAACTGTTTTTT.